The clone carrying this T cell receptor (beta chain) has only a few counts. Its antigen is unidentified. The source of the sample is a study of response to subunit inactivated influenza vaccine. Germline V lookup: CDR1 ENHRY, CDR2 SYGVKD. With 3 bases removed from V and 5 bases from J, the gap between germline ends came to 13 bases. This CDR3 comprises 15 residues. MiXCR, run by TCRdb on the RT-PCR reads, gives a single entry per CDR3 protein. This table has 560,000 or so distinct CDR3 sequences, 6.5% to 8% appearing once. Whole-study findings and limits: Authors suggested few new T cells are recruited by each seasonal influenza vaccination.

This clonotype was obtained from a man aged 45-69 years who received an inactivated influenza vaccine. This chain connects TRBV10-3 to TRBJ1-4; no clear D. The specimen was PBMCs from blood, collected about 24 months after vaccination. CDR3 sequence reads: CAISETEEANEKLFF. For the CDR3, the DNA is TGTGCCATCAGTGAAACTGAGGAGGCGAATGAAAAACTGTTTTTT.